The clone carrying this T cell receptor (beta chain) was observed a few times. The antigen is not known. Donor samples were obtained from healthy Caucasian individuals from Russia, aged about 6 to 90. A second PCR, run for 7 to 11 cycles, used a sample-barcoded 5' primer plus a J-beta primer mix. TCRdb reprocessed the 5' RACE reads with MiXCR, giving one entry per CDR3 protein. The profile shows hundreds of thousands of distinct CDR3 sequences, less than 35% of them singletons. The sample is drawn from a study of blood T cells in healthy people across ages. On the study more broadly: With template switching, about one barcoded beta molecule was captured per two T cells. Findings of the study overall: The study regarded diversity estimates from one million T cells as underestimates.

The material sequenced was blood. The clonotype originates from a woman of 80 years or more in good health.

CDR3 coding DNA: TGTGCCAGCAGCCGAGCCCGACAGTTTGCAACTAATGAAAAACTGTTTTTT. Translated, it gives CASSRARQFATNEKLFF. The J gene is TRBJ1-4, the V gene TRBV4-2, with a weak D call TRBD1 (5 bases). CDR1 and CDR2 (germline): LGHNA, YNFKEQ. The CDR3 length is 17 residues. V shed 4 bases and J shed 0 bases, with 15 bases lying between them.